This T cell receptor (beta chain) was sequenced for a study of shared clonotypes between healthy human individuals. Only in-frame clones appear in the TCRdb table, and some are missing; sequencing was by immunoSEQ multiplex PCR. Of about a million clones in the sample, approximately 80% were seen once. V gave up 1 base and J gave up 5 bases, with 14 bases separating them. This CDR3 is 15 amino acids long. CDR1 is LGHNA, CDR2 YSLEER, per germline. Input material: memory CD4+ T cells from PBMCs. As to subset: CD45RA-negative fraction. The TCR was taken from a man aged 18 to 29 in good health. Some clones in this sample may be carry-over from other donors' samples. The chain is built from TRBV4-3 and TRBJ1-2; no firm D call. The CDR3 DNA follows: TGCGCCAGCAGCCAAGTCGGTGGGTACGGGTATGGCTACACCTTC. Translated: CASSQVGGYGYGYTF.